The present T cell receptor (beta chain) was sequenced within a study of shared clonotypes between healthy human individuals. Study information: Three plates each covered CD4 naive and memory; CD8 naive two, CD8 memory one. Study-level findings and limits: Sharing across four donors was highest in naive CD4 (roughly 5%) and lowest in memory CD8 (approximately 0.4%). Memory subsets generally showed lower estimated richness than naive subsets.

Clones were sequenced by immunoSEQ multiplex PCR, and TCRdb holds only the in-frame ones, with some missing. The table records around 1.5 million clones, 95% to 99% of them present only once. Participating donors were healthy, HIV-negative adults free of recent acute infections or vaccinations. The CDR3 has 14 amino acids. Per the germline V gene, CDR1 is SGHRS and CDR2 is YFSETQ. Deletions cut 5 bases from V and 0 bases from J, with 10 bases between. This clone was counted once. Its specificity is unknown. The sequenced sample was naive CD4+ T cells sorted from blood. Subset indicated: CD45RA+ positively selected. The source of this sequence is a man under 40 in good health. The chain has TRBV5-1 and TRBJ2-3; D remains unclear. For the CDR3, the DNA is TGCGCCAGCAGAGCTACCACTAGCACAGATACGCAGTATTTT. Its protein is CASRATTSTDTQYF.